This paragraph covers one T cell receptor (beta chain) sequence. Its antigen is as yet unknown. Using immunoSEQ multiplex PCR, the repertoire was profiled, and TCRdb retains in-frame clones only, with some absent. The sample shows some 650,000 clones, 97% of them seen only once. This CDR3 contains 15 residues. V was pared by 0 bases and J by 0 bases, with 8 bases between. Germline V gene data show CDR1 as MRHNA and CDR2 as SNTAGT. The sample belongs to a study of shared clonotypes between healthy human individuals. Regarding the study as a whole: With four donors compared, roughly 5% of naive CD4 clonotypes were shared.

V gene TRBV6-4 combines with J gene TRBJ1-1; D is ambiguous. Input material: naive CD4+ T cells sorted from blood. As to subset: CD45RA+ positively selected. This TCR was recovered from a woman in her thirties in good health. Here the CDR3 DNA reads TGTGCCAGCAGTGACTCCCCGGGCATGAACACTGAAGCTTTCTTT. Encoded protein: CASSDSPGMNTEAFF.